The next 19 T cell receptor beta chains were all read from a single sample in a study of T cell responses to AZD1222 COVID-19 vaccine. The assay was immunoSEQ multiplex PCR, and TCRdb's table has in-frame clones only and misses some. This sample has 210,000 or so clones, with roughly 94% found just once. The sample consisted of peripheral blood, taken 28 days after the second dose of the MenACWY control vaccine. Source of these receptors: an adult who received the MenACWY meningococcal vaccine as a control.

The J gene is TRBJ2-2, the V gene TRBV27; possible D gene TRBD1, 6 bases. This CDR3 has 14 residues. V gave up 7 bases and J gave up 4 bases, with 13 bases separating them. Germline CDR1 MNHEY, CDR2 SMNVEV (reference sequence). CDR3 in DNA: TGTGCCAGCATGCGACAGGAGAGCACCGGGGAGCTGTTTTTT. Translating it yields CASMRQESTGELFF.

This clone came up once. V usage is TRBV7-5 and J usage is TRBJ1-1; TRBD1 reflects the table's D call only, with no check against the DNA. TRBV7-5 is a pseudogene segment. There are 15 residues in the CDR3. The CDR3 nucleotides read TGTGTCAGAAGCTTTCCCCGCCCCAGGGGCACTGAAGCTTTCTTT. It specifies CVRSFPRPRGTEAFF.

The rearrangement uses TRBV7-9 and TRBJ1-1; D gene unclear. Germline V CDR1 and CDR2: SEHNR, FQNEAQ (reference sequence). Trimming stripped 3 bases from V and 1 base from J, with 6 bases between. The CDR3 consists of 13 residues. This CDR3 is CASSFGGNTEAFF. CDR3 sequence (DNA): TGTGCCAGCAGCTTCGGAGGGAACACTGAAGCTTTCTTT.

The rearrangement links TRBV5-4 to TRBJ2-5, with D perhaps matching TRBD2 (10 bases). The CDR3 totals 15 residues. Trimming left V 5 bases short and J 5 bases short, with 19 bases between. Germline V gene sequence: CDR1 SGHNT, CDR2 YYREEE (reference sequence). CDR3 sequence (DNA): TGTGCCAGCAGACTAGCGGGACAGGGTGGCGAGACCCAGTACTTC. Translation: CASRLAGQGGETQYF. The variable domain in full, completed from reference TRBV5-4 and TRBJ2-5, reads ETGVTQSPTHLIKTRGQQVTLRCSSQSGHNTVSWYQQALGQGPQFIFQYYREEENGRGNFPPRFSGLQFPNYSSELNVNALELDDSALYLCASRLAGQGGETQYFGPGTRLLVL.

The chain's CDR3 is CASSLRGASYNEQFF. CDR3 nucleotides: TGCGCCAGCAGCTTGCGGGGGGCCTCCTACAATGAGCAGTTCTTC. The chain employs TRBV5-1 and TRBJ2-1; tentatively, D is TRBD2 (7 bases). Germline V lookup: CDR1 SGHRS, CDR2 YFSETQ. V lost 1 base and J lost 0, with 8 bases in between. The CDR3 is 15 amino acids.

V and J are TRBV5-8 and TRBJ1-1; no clear D gene. CDR3 size: 11 residues. Germline CDR1 and CDR2: SGHTS and YDEGEE. Trimming stripped 5 bases from V and 3 bases from J, with 5 bases between. Written as DNA, the CDR3 is TGTGCCAGCAGTAAAGACACTGAAGCTTTCTTT. Translating gives CASSKDTEAFF.

The genes are TRBV3-1 (or the pseudogene TRBV3-2) and TRBJ1-4; TRBD1 matches 7 bases. Trimming at V came to 0 bases and at J to 0 bases, leaving 16 bases not matched to a gene. This CDR3 is 21 amino acids long. CDR1 and CDR2 (germline): LGHDT, YNNKEL (reference sequence). The CDR3 loop reads CASSQESKTGSTITTNEKLFF. The CDR3 DNA reads as TGTGCCAGCAGCCAAGAATCGAAGACAGGGTCCACTATAACAACTAATGAAAAACTGTTTTTT.

This clone was seen more than once but under ten times. The chain has TRBV3-1 (or the pseudogene TRBV3-2) and TRBJ1-2; 9 bases are a match to TRBD1. V was clipped by 1 base and J by 8 bases; unmatched bases: 11. The CDR3 is 16 residues long. Germline CDR1 LGHDT, CDR2 YNNKEL (reference sequence). The DNA for the CDR3 is TGTGCCAGCAGCCAAGGGTTTACAGGGGGCTTTTTGGGCTACACCTTC. Translation gives CASSQGFTGGFLGYTF.

The V call is TRBV28, the J call TRBJ2-1, with a possible D match to TRBD1 (6 bases). The germline V gene has CDR1 MDHEN and CDR2 SYDVKM. The CDR3 sequence is 16 residues long. Trimming stripped 4 bases from V and 3 bases from J, with 16 bases between. The CDR3 reads CASSWRTAQDYNEQFF. The CDR3 DNA reads as TGTGCCAGCAGTTGGAGGACAGCCCAGGACTACAATGAGCAGTTCTTC.

V is TRBV15 and J is TRBJ2-1; 14 bases agree with TRBD2. V gave up 7 bases and J gave up 8 bases; unmatched junction bases: 4. The CDR3 covers 14 residues. The germline V gene has CDR1 LNHNV and CDR2 YYDKDF (reference sequence). This CDR3 reads CATTSTSGGDEQFF. The CDR3 region has the DNA TGTGCCACCACTTCGACTAGCGGGGGGGATGAGCAGTTCTTC.

The chain joins TRBV9 to TRBJ1-1; D may be TRBD1 (6 bases). The germline CDR1 and CDR2 sequences are SGDLS and YYNGEE. Trimming cost V 4 bases and J 4 bases, with 14 bases left between them. CDR3 length: 14 amino acids. The CDR3 DNA sequence: TGTGCCAGCAGCCCTAGTGGGGGGCTCACTGAAGCTTTCTTT. Translated, it gives CASSPSGGLTEAFF.

J is TRBJ2-3 and V is TRBV9, with a weak D call TRBD2 (6 bases). CDR3 length: 15 residues. Per germline, CDR1 SGDLS and CDR2 YYNGEE. Trimming removed 4 bases at V and 4 bases at J, with 16 bases between. The CDR3 loop reads CASSPAGGIADTQYF. Written as DNA, the CDR3 is TGTGCCAGCAGCCCCGCCGGGGGAATTGCAGATACGCAGTATTTT.

The J gene is TRBJ1-2, the V gene TRBV7-8; 7 bases map to TRBD1. V dropped 3 bases and J dropped 7; count of bases not matched to a gene: 11. Germline CDR1 SGHVS, CDR2 FQNEAQ. There are 15 residues in the CDR3. CDR3 nucleotide sequence: TGTGCCAGCAGCTTGCTAGACAGGGAGGTGGGTGGCTACACCTTC. Protein: CASSLLDREVGGYTF.

The gene calls are TRBV7-9 and TRBJ2-2; perhaps TRBD1 as D (5 bases). Germline values: CDR1 SEHNR, CDR2 FQNEAQ (reference sequence). The CDR3 totals 13 residues. V was clipped by 5 bases and J by 5 bases, with 9 bases between them. CDR3 sequence reads: CASSRDRTGELFF. CDR3 nucleotide sequence: TGTGCCAGCAGCCGCGACAGAACCGGGGAGCTGTTTTTT.

The chain recombines TRBV5-1 with TRBJ2-5; D is possibly TRBD2 (7 bases). The CDR3 covers 19 residues. Germline V CDR1 and CDR2: SGHRS, YFSETQ. V lost 0 bases, J lost 0 bases, and 21 bases lay in between. Here the CDR3 DNA reads TGCGCCAGCAGCTTGGACCCCCCAAACGGCGGGGGCGACCAAGAGACCCAGTACTTC. It encodes CASSLDPPNGGGDQETQYF.

As concerns this clone: One end of the junction varies from germline; a read error may be responsible. This chain joins TRBV12-3 or TRBV12-4 and TRBJ1-2; D is undetermined. The length of the CDR3 is 12 residues. The CDR3 DNA is TGTGCCAGCAGACCTAGAGACACGGCCGAGTCCTTC. It encodes CASRPRDTAESF.

V is TRBV5-1 and J is TRBJ1-2, with no clear D. The CDR3 consists of 14 residues. V was pared by 0 bases and J by 4 bases, with 10 bases between. From germline, CDR1 is SGHRS and CDR2 YFSETQ. The CDR3 DNA reads as TGCGCCAGCAGCTTGGCGGCAGTGACCTATGGCTACACCTTC. The encoded protein is CASSLAAVTYGYTF. Looking up the rest from reference TRBV5-1 and TRBJ1-2 gives the full variable domain: KAGVTQTPRYLIKTRGQQVTLSCSPISGHRSVSWYQQTPGQGLQFLFEYFSETQRNKGNFPGRFSGRQFSNSRSEMNVSTLELGDSALYLCASSLAAVTYGYTFGSGTRLTVV.

This chain joins TRBV25-1 and TRBJ1-1, with 9 bases lining up with TRBD1. The CDR3 consists of 14 residues. Germline V lookup: CDR1 MGHDK, CDR2 SYGVNS. The trim removed 6 bases at V and 4 bases at J, leaving 6 bases unmatched. DNA of the CDR3: TGTGCCAGCAGGAGACCGGGACAGGGCACTGAAGCTTTCTTT. Its translation is CASRRPGQGTEAFF.

This clone was seen only a few times. This chain links TRBV18 with TRBJ2-1; 7 positions match TRBD2. From germline, CDR1 is KGHSH and CDR2 LQKENI. This CDR3 region has 13 residues. The ends lost 3 bases at V and 7 bases at J; junction bases unmatched: 3. CDR3 amino acids: CASSPGLTNEQFF. The CDR3 DNA follows: TGTGCCAGCTCACCGGGACTAACTAATGAGCAGTTCTTC.